Shown below are 31 T cell receptor beta chains from a single sample sequenced in a study of low-dose radiotherapy and immunotherapy resistance in tumors. The sample's time point: after trial treatment. Noted treatment: LDRT plus nivolumab, ipilimumab, low-dose cyclophosphamide and aspirin (RACIN trial). TCR amplification involved approximately 20 PCR cycles with a constant-region primer and V-primer adapter. TCRdb fed the reads into MiXCR, producing one record per CDR3 protein. The table shows roughly 50,000 distinct CDR3 sequences, with around 35% occurring only once. The material was PBMCs, obtained after low-dose radiotherapy plus immunotherapy. Receptors originate from a male donor with rectosigmoid adenocarcinoma.

This clonotype was counted ten times or more. The chain links TRBV28 to TRBJ2-7; a weak D match, TRBD2 (7 bases). Trimming left V 3 bases short and J 4 bases short, with 16 bases between. The CDR3 length is 15 residues. Germline V CDR1 and CDR2: MDHEN, SYDVKM. CDR3 residues: CASSFIGGRGYEQYF. The DNA of the CDR3 is TGTGCCAGCAGTTTTATCGGGGGGCGAGGATACGAGCAGTACTTC.

There are many counts of this clonotype. The V and J genes are TRBV29-1 and TRBJ1-2; D unresolved. The germline V gene has CDR1 SQVTM and CDR2 ANQGSEA. This CDR3 spans 12 amino acids. V shed 2 bases and J shed 5 bases, with 9 bases lying between them. The CDR3 DNA reads as TGCAGCGTTGAAAAACCCACTTATGGCTACACCTTC. It yields the protein CSVEKPTYGYTF.

This clonotype was found many times. The chain recombines TRBV14 with TRBJ1-1; TRBD1 might be the D (5 bases). V shed 1 base and J shed 5 bases, with 14 bases lying between them. The germline V gene encodes CDR1 SGHDN and CDR2 FVKESK. This CDR3 spans 15 amino acids. CDR3 sequence: CASSQAAGRGTEAFF. The CDR3 DNA is TGTGCCAGCAGCCAAGCGGCAGGGAGGGGAACTGAAGCTTTCTTT.

This clonotype has at least ten counts. This chain connects TRBV5-1 to TRBJ1-2, with 7 bases fitting TRBD1. The CDR3 is 14 residues long. CDR1 SGHRS and CDR2 YFSETQ come from the germline V gene. V lost 4 bases to trimming and J lost 8 bases; unmatched junction nucleotides: 11. In DNA form, the CDR3 reads TGCGCCAGCAGCCAAGACAGGGCTGGGTCGGGCTACACCTTC. Translating it yields CASSQDRAGSGYTF.

This clonotype was seen ten or more times. The chain links TRBV7-9 to TRBJ2-5; D is unclear. CDR3 size: 15 residues. Per germline, CDR1 SEHNR and CDR2 FQNEAQ (reference sequence). The V and J ends lost 5 bases and 1 base respectively, with 14 bases between them. The CDR3 protein is CASSPPYRAQETQYF. The CDR3 DNA reads as TGTGCCAGCAGCCCCCCCTATAGGGCCCAAGAGACCCAGTACTTC.

This clonotype was counted at least ten times. The chain combines TRBV11-2 with TRBJ2-7, with D perhaps matching TRBD2 (5 bases). The V end lost 7 bases, the J end lost 6 bases, and 16 bases lay between the germline ends. This CDR3 contains 13 residues. Germline CDR1 and CDR2: SGHAT and FQNNGV. The CDR3 DNA is TGTGCCAGCAAAGCCCCCCCTAGCCCCGAGCAGTACTTC. Translated: CASKAPPSPEQYF.

Ten or more counts support this clonotype. The rearrangement joins TRBV29-1 to TRBJ2-5; D uncertain. This CDR3 is 12 amino acids long. V lost 3 bases and J 5 bases, leaving 10 bases between the germline ends. From germline, CDR1 is SQVTM and CDR2 ANQGSEA. The CDR3 protein is CSVDIIGETQYF. CDR3 in DNA: TGCAGCGTTGATATTATAGGGGAGACCCAGTACTTC.

This clonotype was detected many times. The chain links TRBV6-2 or TRBV6-3 to TRBJ1-6, with a weak D call TRBD1 (5 bases). The CDR3 contains 18 residues. From germline, CDR1 is MNHEY and CDR2 SVGEGT. Trimming left V 6 bases short and J 2 bases short, with 20 bases between. CDR3 region: CASRSELYGTTYNSPLHF. CDR3 sequence (DNA): TGTGCCAGCAGATCGGAACTCTACGGGACGACCTATAATTCACCCCTCCACTTT.

By proportion, this clonotype is medium-sized (0.01 to 0.1%). The chain links TRBV7-2 to TRBJ2-1; the D is unclear. The CDR3 extends over 13 amino acids. Germline V gene sequence: CDR1 SGHTA, CDR2 FQGNSA. The germline V and J ends were trimmed by 2 bases and 10 bases, with 12 bases remaining between them. The CDR3 reads CASSLRESWEQFF. The CDR3 DNA follows: TGTGCCAGCAGCTTAAGGGAATCCTGGGAGCAGTTCTTC. The full variable domain, in which reference TRBV7-2 and TRBJ2-1 provide the parts outside the CDR3, is GAGVSQSPSNKVTEKGKDVELRCDPISGHTALYWYRQSLGQGLEFLIYFQGNSAPDKSGLPSDRFSAERTGGSVSTLTIQRTQQEDSAVYLCASSLRESWEQFFGPGTRLTVL.

The table lists this clonotype with many counts. This chain links TRBV7-3 with TRBJ2-1, with 16 bases matching TRBD2. V trimming: 1 base; J trimming: 9 bases; junction bases outside the gene matches: 15. This CDR3 is 20 amino acids long. The germline gives CDR1 SGHTA, CDR2 FQGTGA. The CDR3 DNA sequence: TGTGCCAGCAGCTTAATGGGGACTAGCGGGAGGGCCTTCACAATGGGTGAGCAGTTCTTC. As protein: CASSLMGTSGRAFTMGEQFF.

This clonotype came up many times. The rearrangement uses TRBV28 and TRBJ1-1, with 7 bases fitting TRBD1. The CDR3 has 13 residues. CDR1 is MDHEN, CDR2 SYDVKM, per germline. J was trimmed by 5 bases and V by 6 bases; bases with no gene match: 6. The CDR3 DNA follows: TGTGCCAGCAGACCAGGGGGGGGGACTGAAGCTTTCTTT. This sequence encodes CASRPGGGTEAFF. Variable domain in full (rest from reference TRBV28 and TRBJ1-1): DVKVTQSSRYLVKRTGEKVFLECVQDMDHENMFWYRQDPGLGLRLIYFSYDVKMKEKGDIPEGYSVSREKKERFSLILESASTNQTSMYLCASRPGGGTEAFFGQGTRLTVV.

The rearrangement links TRBV6-5 to TRBJ1-4; D perhaps matches TRBD1 (5 bases). The CDR3 consists of 18 residues. Germline V lookup: CDR1 MNHEY, CDR2 SVGAGI. Trimming took off 6 bases at V and 7 bases at J, with 27 bases between the two ends. The CDR3 DNA reads as TGTGCCAGCAGCCGAACGTCTATAATTCCGGGACTACCTGAAAAACTGTTTTTT. Amino acids: CASSRTSIIPGLPEKLFF.

The chain uses TRBV7-9 and TRBJ2-1; weak D call: TRBD2 (6 bases). Germline V gene data show CDR1 as SEHNR and CDR2 as FQNEAQ (reference sequence). Trimming cost V 0 bases and J 9 bases, with 12 bases left between them. This CDR3 spans 14 amino acids. The CDR3 spells CASSLAGVEGEQFF. CDR3 in DNA: TGTGCCAGCAGCTTAGCGGGCGTGGAGGGTGAGCAGTTCTTC.

Ten or more counts support this clonotype. The chain has TRBV19 and TRBJ2-4, with 9 bases fitting TRBD2. In germline, CDR1 is LNHDA, CDR2 SQIVND (reference sequence). There are 17 residues in the CDR3. Losses at the gene ends were 7 bases for V and 1 base for J; bases not matched to a gene: 11. CDR3 sequence: CASNSGPLAGAKNIQYF. CDR3 sequence (DNA): TGTGCCAGTAATTCTGGACCCCTAGCGGGGGCCAAAAACATTCAGTACTTC. The whole variable domain, filled in from reference TRBV19 and TRBJ2-4, reads DGGITQSPKYLFRKEGQNVTLSCEQNLNHDAMYWYRQDPGQGLRLIYYSQIVNDFQKGDIAEGYSVSREKKESFPLTVTSAQKNPTAFYLCASNSGPLAGAKNIQYFGAGTRLSVL.

This clonotype has more than one count but fewer than ten. V usage is TRBV5-6 and J usage is TRBJ2-5; the D is unclear. The CDR3 extends over 13 amino acids. V was cut by 0 bases and J by 5 bases, with 8 bases left in between. Germline CDR1 is SGHDT and CDR2 is YYEEEE. The CDR3 DNA reads as TGTGCCAGCAGCTTGGAGGGTCGCGAGACCCAGTACTTC. Its translation: CASSLEGRETQYF.

The chain couples TRBV10-3 to TRBJ2-2; D may be TRBD1 or TRBD2 (5 bases each). This CDR3 is built from 17 residues. The ends were cut back, 3 bases at V and 17 bases at J, with 31 bases in the middle. Germline CDR1 is ENHRY and CDR2 is SYGVKD. DNA of the CDR3: TGTGCCATCAGTGAAGACAGCACCTTCACCGGGGAGCTTTTTTTTTTTTTT. Translated: CAISEDSTFTGELFFFF.

This clonotype was seen a few times. J is TRBJ2-1 and V is TRBV20-1; the D gene is possibly TRBD2 (6 bases). Germline V lookup: CDR1 DFQATT, CDR2 SNEGSKA (reference sequence). CDR3 size: 17 residues. Trimming cost V 5 bases and J 9 bases, with 29 bases left between them. The CDR3 sequence is CSAAEPLAVNLFGEQFF. The DNA for the CDR3 is TGCAGTGCTGCCGAACCTTTAGCGGTGAATCTTTTTGGTGAGCAGTTCTTC.

This clonotype has a count of ten or more. The chain couples TRBV6-2 or TRBV6-3 to TRBJ2-7; D may be TRBD1 (5 bases). Germline V gene sequence: CDR1 MNHEY, CDR2 SVGEGT. This CDR3 spans 14 amino acids. V lost 0 bases, J lost 7 bases, and 13 bases lay in between. CDR3 DNA: TGTGCCAGCAGTTACTCTGTACAGGCTACGGAGCAGTACTTC. Residues: CASSYSVQATEQYF.

This clonotype appeared a few times. The chain employs TRBV5-1 and TRBJ2-4, with D perhaps matching TRBD2 (6 bases). V was pared by 4 bases and J by 7 bases, with 15 bases between. This CDR3 comprises 14 residues. CDR1 and CDR2 from the germline V gene are SGHRS and YFSETQ. The CDR3 protein is CASSNTEGGNIQYF. The CDR3, as DNA: TGCGCCAGCAGCAATACGGAGGGCGGGAACATTCAGTACTTC. The full variable domain, with the rest looked up from reference TRBV5-1 and TRBJ2-4, is KAGVTQTPRYLIKTRGQQVTLSCSPISGHRSVSWYQQTPGQGLQFLFEYFSETQRNKGNFPGRFSGRQFSNSRSEMNVSTLELGDSALYLCASSNTEGGNIQYFGAGTRLSVL.

This clonotype appeared many times. The V call is TRBV7-9, the J call TRBJ1-5; D remains unclear. The CDR3 extends over 12 amino acids. The V gene lost 1 base and the J gene lost 6 bases, with 4 bases spanning the gap. Germline CDR1 reads SEHNR; CDR2 reads FQNEAQ (reference sequence). The CDR3 region is CASSLGTQPQHF. CDR3 coding DNA: TGTGCCAGCAGCTTAGGAACTCAGCCCCAGCATTTT. The full variable domain, completed using reference TRBV7-9 and TRBJ1-5, is DTGVSQNPRHKITKRGQNVTFRCDPISEHNRLYWYRQTLGQGPEFLTYFQNEAQLEKSRLLSDRFSAERPKGSFSTLEIQRTEQGDSAMYLCASSLGTQPQHFGDGTRLSIL.

At least ten counts were recorded for this clonotype. The rearrangement joins TRBV12-3 or TRBV12-4 to TRBJ2-2; D possibly corresponds to TRBD1 (6 bases). V lost 4 bases and J lost 7, with 10 bases in between. This CDR3 contains 13 residues. CDR3 in amino acids: CASSSQGYGELFF. For the CDR3, the DNA is TGTGCCAGCAGTTCCCAGGGGTACGGGGAGCTGTTTTTT.

This clonotype occurred many times. V and J are TRBV29-1 and TRBJ1-5, with 7 bases matching TRBD1. Germline V gene data show CDR1 as SQVTM and CDR2 as ANQGSEA. Germline trimming cut 4 bases from V and 1 base from J; bases unmatched to any gene: 4. The CDR3 is 14 residues long. The CDR3 here is CSVAPQGSNQPQHF. CDR3 sequence (DNA): TGCAGCGTTGCCCCACAGGGGAGCAATCAGCCCCAGCATTTT.

Ten or more counts support this clonotype. The chain carries TRBV6-8 and TRBJ2-7; TRBD2 is a possible D gene (5 bases). CDR3 length: 15 amino acids. Trimming removed 2 bases at V and 7 bases at J, with 18 bases between. In germline, CDR1 is MNHGY, CDR2 SAAAGT. The CDR3 DNA sequence: TGTGCCAGCAGTTACGGATGGGCGGCCTCGGGGGAGCAGTACTTC. This encodes CASSYGWAASGEQYF.

The chain couples TRBV7-2 to TRBJ1-2; TRBD1 matches 7 bases. Germline CDR1 is SGHTA and CDR2 is FQGNSA. V lost 2 bases to trimming and J lost 0 bases; unmatched junction nucleotides: 12. This CDR3 comprises 18 residues. The CDR3 sequence is CASSLSNLGTVTNYGYTF. The DNA of the CDR3 is TGTGCCAGCAGCTTAAGCAATCTTGGGACAGTAACTAACTATGGCTACACCTTC. Filled out from reference TRBV7-2 and TRBJ1-2, the complete variable domain reads GAGVSQSPSNKVTEKGKDVELRCDPISGHTALYWYRQSLGQGLEFLIYFQGNSAPDKSGLPSDRFSAERTGGSVSTLTIQRTQQEDSAVYLCASSLSNLGTVTNYGYTFGSGTRLTVV.

This clonotype came up once. V gene TRBV2 combines with J gene TRBJ2-7; 9 nucleotides match TRBD1. The J call may be in error: the DNA end matches TRBJ2-5 better. CDR1 and CDR2 (germline): SNHLY, FYNNEI. The CDR3 extends over 14 amino acids. The CDR3 sequence: CASSRGQGGETQYF. CDR3 nucleotides: TGTGCCAGCAGCCGGGGACAGGGAGGAGAGACCCAGTACTTC.

This clonotype was detected ten times or more. The rearrangement uses TRBV6-6 and TRBJ2-7, with 11 bases lining up with TRBD2. The CDR3 sequence is 15 residues long. Germline V lookup: CDR1 MNHNY, CDR2 SVGAGI (reference sequence). The J segment lost 1 base and the V segment lost 7 bases, leaving 6 bases of the junction unmatched. CDR3 loop: CASTPGTSGSYEQYF. In nucleotides, the CDR3 is TGTGCCAGCACCCCCGGGACTAGCGGTTCCTACGAGCAGTACTTC.

Remarks on this clonotype: Given a far larger clone just one base away, this is likely a sequencing read error. The gene calls are TRBV26 and TRBJ2-5; TRBD1, as called in the table, went unchecked against the DNA. TRBV26 is deemed a pseudogene. CDR3 length: 14 residues. This CDR3 reads CAISLRLGFTGKLF. The CDR3 region has the DNA TGTGCCATCAGCTTGAGGCTGGGTTTCACAGGGAAGCTCTTC.

This clonotype was counted only a few times. The CDR3 DNA reads TGTGCCAGCAGCTTAGGGCACGGCCAAGAGACCCAGTACTTC. Translated: CASSLGHGQETQYF. The rearrangement joins TRBV11-2 to TRBJ2-5; D is undetermined. The CDR3 has 14 residues. From germline, CDR1 is SGHAT and CDR2 FQNNGV. The V end was cut by 1 base, the J end by 1 base, with 7 bases between. Together with reference TRBV11-2 and TRBJ2-5, the CDR3 gives the full variable domain: EAGVAQSPRYKIIEKRQSVAFWCNPISGHATLYWYQQILGQGPKLLIQFQNNGVVDDSQLPKDRFSAERLKGVDSTLKIQPAKLEDSAVYLCASSLGHGQETQYFGPGTRLLVL.

Many counts were recorded for this clonotype. The rearrangement uses TRBV12-3 or TRBV12-4 and TRBJ2-3, with D maybe TRBD1 (6 bases). Deletions cut 6 bases from V and 3 bases from J, with 10 bases between. The CDR3 extends over 13 amino acids. The CDR3: CASSQQGTDTQYF. The CDR3, as DNA: TGTGCCAGCAGCCAGCAGGGGACAGATACGCAGTATTTT.

This clonotype was counted at least ten times. The genes are TRBV5-1 and TRBJ2-2; TRBD2 matches at 9 bases. The CDR3 runs to 20 residues. The germline V gene has CDR1 SGHRS and CDR2 YFSETQ. Losses at the gene ends were 0 bases for V and 1 base for J; bases not matched to a gene: 13. The CDR3 sequence: CASSLDRLAALTRNTGELFF. CDR3 nucleotides: TGCGCCAGCAGCTTGGATCGACTAGCGGCCCTTACCCGGAACACCGGGGAGCTGTTTTTT.

This clonotype occurred many times. The chain joins TRBV7-2 to TRBJ1-2, with D perhaps TRBD1 (5 bases). The ends were cut back, 7 bases at V and 2 bases at J, with 14 bases in the middle. The CDR3 runs 14 residues. In germline, CDR1 is SGHTA, CDR2 FQGNSA. CDR3 nucleotide sequence: TGTGCCAGCACCAAACTGACAGAGAACTATGGCTACACCTTC. Amino acids: CASTKLTENYGYTF.